A single sample is the source of the 25 T cell receptor beta chains below, sequenced in a study of T cell clones after liver transplantation. Clones were read by immunoSEQ multiplex PCR, and TCRdb kept only the in-frame ones, dropping some. The sample has fewer than 110,000 clones; roughly four fifths are singletons. The input for sequencing was CD4+ T cells from blood, taken around 4 years after liver transplant. The receptors originated from a human patient who received a liver transplant. A subset of T cells may come from the graft donor.

The chain uses TRBV19 and TRBJ1-5, with D perhaps TRBD1 (6 bases). The V end was cut by 4 bases, the J end by 3 bases, with 10 bases between. Germline V gene lookup returns CDR1 LNHDA and CDR2 SQIVND (reference sequence). This CDR3 region has 14 residues. The CDR3 DNA reads TGTGCCAGTAGTACCGGACAGTTCAATCAGCCCCAGCATTTT. This translates into CASSTGQFNQPQHF.

The J gene is TRBJ2-5, the V gene TRBV10-1; D gene unclear. Per germline, CDR1 WNHNN and CDR2 SYGVQD (reference sequence). There are 13 residues in the CDR3. V shed 3 bases and J shed 5 bases, with 10 bases lying between them. CDR3 coding DNA: TGCGCCAGCAGTGACAGAAGGGTTGAGACCCAGTACTTC. Encoded protein: CASSDRRVETQYF.

V gene TRBV5-1 combines with J gene TRBJ1-1, with TRBD1 as a possible D gene (5 bases). The ends were cut back, 1 base at V and 0 bases at J, with 16 bases in the middle. The CDR3 totals 17 residues. CDR1 and CDR2 (germline): SGHRS, YFSETQ. CDR3 region: CASSLSGLRVMNTEAFF. In nucleotides, the CDR3 is TGCGCCAGCAGCTTGTCAGGGCTTAGGGTCATGAACACTGAAGCTTTCTTT.

About this clone: Other nucleotide sequences in the sample specify the same CDR3. The chain employs TRBV2 and TRBJ1-5; 8 nucleotides line up with TRBD1. The CDR3 sequence is 14 residues long. Trimming removed 2 bases from V and 7 bases from J; junction bases left unmatched: 4. The germline V gene has CDR1 SNHLY and CDR2 FYNNEI. CDR3: CASSEQGAGQPQHF. CDR3 coding DNA: TGTGCCAGCAGTGAACAGGGGGCAGGACAGCCCCAGCATTTT. Filled out from reference TRBV2 and TRBJ1-5, the complete variable domain reads EPEVTQTPSHQVTQMGQEVILRCVPISNHLYFYWYRQILGQKVEFLVSFYNNEISEKSEIFDDQFSVERPDGSNFTLKIRSTKLEDSAMYFCASSEQGAGQPQHFGDGTRLSIL.

This sequence joins TRBV6-6 and TRBJ1-2; a weak D match, TRBD1 (6 bases). Germline CDR1 reads MNHNY; CDR2 reads SVGAGI (reference sequence). The CDR3 has 15 amino acids. The V end lost 2 bases, the J end lost 4 bases, and 14 bases lay between the germline ends. The CDR3 reads CASSYNEGGVYGYTF. The CDR3 DNA follows: TGTGCCAGCAGTTACAACGAGGGGGGCGTCTATGGCTACACCTTC.

The rearrangement links TRBV28 to TRBJ1-1, with a tentative D call TRBD1 (5 bases). The germline gives CDR1 MDHEN, CDR2 SYDVKM. This CDR3 comprises 15 residues. Trimming left V 4 bases short and J 4 bases short, with 16 bases between. Here the CDR3 reads CASSSPTGQGTEAFF. CDR3 nucleotides: TGTGCCAGCAGTTCACCGACCGGTCAGGGCACTGAAGCTTTCTTT.

The chain couples TRBV15 to TRBJ2-3; D gene unclear. Trimming shortened V by 4 bases and J by 0 bases, and 5 bases separated the two germline ends. The CDR3 has 13 amino acids. Germline CDR1 reads LNHNV; CDR2 reads YYDKDF (reference sequence). In DNA form, the CDR3 reads TGTGCCACCAGCACAGTTAGCACAGATACGCAGTATTTT. Its protein product is CATSTVSTDTQYF.

This chain uses TRBV5-1 with TRBJ2-7, with 10 nucleotides matching TRBD2. The CDR3 is 16 amino acids. J lost 7 bases, V lost 3 bases, and 13 bases had no gene match. The germline V gene encodes CDR1 SGHRS and CDR2 YFSETQ. The CDR3 DNA sequence: TGCGCCAGCAGCTATGGTGGGACTAGCGCCATACTTGAGCAGTACTTC. It encodes CASSYGGTSAILEQYF.

J is TRBJ1-1 and V is TRBV7-2, with D tentatively TRBD1 (5 bases). The ends were cut back, 7 bases at V and 2 bases at J, with 23 bases in the middle. CDR1 is SGHTA and CDR2 is FQGNSA in the germline V gene. CDR3 size: 17 residues. CDR3 protein: CASNPLPRGGVNTEAFF. The CDR3 DNA is TGTGCCAGCAATCCCCTTCCCCGCGGGGGGGTAAACACTGAAGCTTTCTTT.

V usage is TRBV19 and J usage is TRBJ1-4; the D is unclear. The CDR3 length is 13 residues. The V end lost 8 bases, the J end lost 0 bases, and 7 bases lay between the germline ends. Germline V lookup: CDR1 LNHDA, CDR2 SQIVND (reference sequence). CDR3 DNA: TGTGCCAGTCTCGATGCAACTAATGAAAAACTGTTTTTT. This encodes CASLDATNEKLFF.

The V and J genes are TRBV10-3 and TRBJ2-5; no definite D call. Germline V gene data show CDR1 as ENHRY and CDR2 as SYGVKD. V lost 4 bases to trimming and J lost 5 bases, with 17 bases between them. This CDR3 is built from 15 residues. The CDR3: CAISGGVGKEETQYF. The DNA for the CDR3 is TGTGCCATCAGTGGGGGTGTGGGGAAAGAGGAGACCCAGTACTTC.

The chain combines TRBV6-5 with TRBJ1-1, with unresolved D. This CDR3 spans 15 amino acids. The V gene's germline CDR1 is MNHEY and CDR2 SVGAGI. V lost 0 bases, J lost 5 bases, and 13 bases lay in between. The CDR3 protein is CASSYSAAIRTEAFF. The CDR3 nucleotides are TGTGCCAGCAGTTACTCGGCAGCCATAAGGACTGAAGCTTTCTTT.

In this sample, this clone turned up once. This chain links TRBV6-6 with TRBJ1-6; D is uncertain. V was clipped by 2 bases and J by 12 bases, with 8 bases between them. Germline CDR1 reads MNHNY; CDR2 reads SVGAGI (reference sequence). The CDR3 has 12 amino acids. CDR3 DNA sequence: TGTGCCAGCAGTTACCCCCCGAGACCCCTCCACTTT. It yields the protein CASSYPPRPLHF.

The J gene is TRBJ2-7, the V gene TRBV7-3; no firm D call. CDR1 and CDR2 (germline): SGHTA, FQGTGA. V lost 2 bases to trimming and J lost 7 bases, with 6 bases between them. This CDR3 comprises 11 residues. The CDR3 is CASSLAGEQYF. The CDR3 DNA follows: TGTGCCAGCAGCTTAGCAGGAGAGCAGTACTTC.

This chain joins TRBV30 and TRBJ2-7; 7 bases line up with TRBD1. Germline V gene sequence: CDR1 GTSNPN, CDR2 SVGIG (reference sequence). V lost 8 bases and J lost 2; bases outside the gene matches: 3. CDR3 length: 11 residues. CDR3 sequence reads: CATGATYEQYF. CDR3 sequence (DNA): TGTGCCACAGGGGCCACCTACGAGCAGTACTTC.

The V and J genes are TRBV6-1 and TRBJ2-1; 8 bases are shared with TRBD2. Germline trimming cut 4 bases from V and 6 bases from J; bases unmatched to any gene: 11. Germline assignment: CDR1 MNHNS and CDR2 SASEGT. The CDR3 runs to 16 residues. The CDR3 protein is CASSVRQDRGGNEQFF. CDR3 DNA: TGTGCCAGCAGTGTCAGACAGGACCGGGGGGGCAATGAGCAGTTCTTC.

This clone has a handful of counts. The chain employs TRBV19 and TRBJ1-5; D may be TRBD1 (5 bases). The CDR3 length is 15 residues. In germline, CDR1 is LNHDA, CDR2 SQIVND (reference sequence). V was cut by 0 bases and J by 2 bases, with 8 bases left in between. The CDR3 DNA follows: TGTGCCAGTAGTATAGACACAGGCCGCAATCAGCCCCAGCATTTT. Its translation: CASSIDTGRNQPQHF.

This chain uses TRBV28 with TRBJ1-1; the match to TRBD1 covers 9 bases. V was pared by 7 bases and J by 7 bases, with 7 bases of the junction left unmatched. CDR1 MDHEN and CDR2 SYDVKM come from the germline V gene. CDR3 length: 13 amino acids. DNA of the CDR3: TGTGCCAGCAATGTACAGGGGGCTAATGAAGCTTTCTTT. Translated, it gives CASNVQGANEAFF.

The chain employs TRBV5-8 and TRBJ2-7; D is ambiguous. V was trimmed by 3 bases and J by 3 bases, leaving 7 bases between them. This CDR3 region has 12 residues. Per germline, CDR1 SGHTS and CDR2 YDEGEE. The CDR3 sequence: CASSWSSYEQYF. CDR3 in DNA: TGTGCCAGCAGCTGGTCCAGCTACGAGCAGTACTTC.

The chain recombines TRBV7-2 with TRBJ1-1, with D possibly TRBD1 on 6 matching bases. V lost 7 bases, J lost 1 base, and 16 bases lay in between. Germline loops: CDR1 SGHTA, CDR2 FQGNSA. The CDR3 is 15 amino acids. The CDR3 here is CASTSQGRTNTEAFF. CDR3 nucleotides: TGTGCCAGCACCTCACAGGGTAGGACGAACACTGAAGCTTTCTTT. Supplemented by reference TRBV7-2 and TRBJ1-1, the full variable domain reads GAGVSQSPSNKVTEKGKDVELRCDPISGHTALYWYRQSLGQGLEFLIYFQGNSAPDKSGLPSDRFSAERTGGSVSTLTIQRTQQEDSAVYLCASTSQGRTNTEAFFGQGTRLTVV.

This rearrangement joins TRBV19 to TRBJ1-2; D possibly corresponds to TRBD1 (5 bases). Germline CDR1 and CDR2: LNHDA and SQIVND (reference sequence). V was trimmed by 1 base and J by 4 bases, leaving 10 bases between them. The CDR3 has 14 amino acids. The CDR3 region has the DNA TGTGCCAGTAGTATAGTTAGGGGCATCTATGGCTACACCTTC. Amino acids: CASSIVRGIYGYTF. Based on the CDR3 plus reference TRBV19 and TRBJ1-2, the full variable domain is DGGITQSPKYLFRKEGQNVTLSCEQNLNHDAMYWYRQDPGQGLRLIYYSQIVNDFQKGDIAEGYSVSREKKESFPLTVTSAQKNPTAFYLCASSIVRGIYGYTFGSGTRLTVV.

This clone was observed a few times. The CDR3 nucleotides read TGTGCCAGCAGCTTAGGAGGGGGCACCGGGGAGCTGTTTTTT. Translation: CASSLGGGTGELFF. The V call is TRBV7-2, the J call TRBJ2-2; a possible D gene is TRBD1 (6 bases). This CDR3 contains 14 residues. CDR1 and CDR2 from the germline V gene are SGHTA and FQGNSA. Trimming took 1 base from V and 4 from J, leaving 7 bases between them. The full variable domain, its missing parts supplied by reference TRBV7-2 and TRBJ2-2, is GAGVSQSPSNKVTEKGKDVELRCDPISGHTALYWYRQSLGQGLEFLIYFQGNSAPDKSGLPSDRFSAERTGGSVSTLTIQRTQQEDSAVYLCASSLGGGTGELFFGEGSRLTVL.

The V call is TRBV5-1, the J call TRBJ2-2; TRBD1 aligns across 7 bases. CDR3 length: 15 amino acids. CDR1 is SGHRS and CDR2 is YFSETQ in the germline V gene. Trimming removed 5 bases from V and 5 bases from J; junction bases left unmatched: 9. CDR3: CASRQRTGATGELFF. In DNA form, the CDR3 reads TGCGCCAGCAGACAACGGACAGGAGCGACCGGGGAGCTGTTTTTT.

The chain carries TRBV9 and TRBJ2-7; no clear D. The CDR3 extends over 13 amino acids. Germline values: CDR1 SGDLS, CDR2 YYNGEE. V was shortened by 0 bases and J by 9 bases, with 13 bases between the two germline ends. For the CDR3, the DNA is TGTGCCAGCAGCGTAGACCTCTCTGAGACGCAGTACTTC. As protein: CASSVDLSETQYF.

The gene calls are TRBV9 and TRBJ2-1, with D hard to call. Per the germline V gene, CDR1 is SGDLS and CDR2 is YYNGEE. V lost 2 bases to trimming and J lost 7 bases, with 10 bases between them. There are 13 residues in the CDR3. CDR3: CASSVQQLNEQFF. CDR3 nucleotide sequence: TGTGCCAGCAGCGTTCAACAACTAAATGAGCAGTTCTTC.